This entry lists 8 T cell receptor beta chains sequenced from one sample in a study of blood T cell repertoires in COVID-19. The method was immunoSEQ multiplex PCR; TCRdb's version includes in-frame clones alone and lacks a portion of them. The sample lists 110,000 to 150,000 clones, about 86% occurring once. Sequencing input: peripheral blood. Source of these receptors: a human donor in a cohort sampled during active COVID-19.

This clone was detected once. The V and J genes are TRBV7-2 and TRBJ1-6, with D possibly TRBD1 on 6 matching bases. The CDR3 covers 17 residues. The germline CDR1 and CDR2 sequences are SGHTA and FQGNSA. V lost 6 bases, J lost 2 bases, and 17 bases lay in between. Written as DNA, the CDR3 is TGTGCCAGCAGTTCCCCGGCAGGGGTCCCCTATAATTCACCCCTCCACTTT. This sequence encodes CASSSPAGVPYNSPLHF.

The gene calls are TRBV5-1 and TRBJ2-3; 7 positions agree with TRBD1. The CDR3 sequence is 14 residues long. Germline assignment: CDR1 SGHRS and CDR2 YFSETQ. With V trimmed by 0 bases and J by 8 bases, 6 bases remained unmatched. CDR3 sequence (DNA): TGCGCCAGCAGCTTGGGGGACAGCCCAAGTACGCAGTATTTT. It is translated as CASSLGDSPSTQYF.

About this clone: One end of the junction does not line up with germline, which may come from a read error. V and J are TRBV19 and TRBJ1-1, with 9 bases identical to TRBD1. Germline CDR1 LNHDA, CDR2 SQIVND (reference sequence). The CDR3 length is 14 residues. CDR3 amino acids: CASTITGGHTEAFF. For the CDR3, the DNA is TGTGCCAGTACTATAACAGGGGGCCACACTGAAGCTTTCTTT.

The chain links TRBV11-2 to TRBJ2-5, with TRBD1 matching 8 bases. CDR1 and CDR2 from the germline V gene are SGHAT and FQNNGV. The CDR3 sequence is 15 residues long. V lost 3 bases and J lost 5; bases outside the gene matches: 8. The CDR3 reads CASSFPQGAWETQYF. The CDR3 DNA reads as TGTGCCAGCAGCTTTCCGCAGGGGGCTTGGGAGACCCAGTACTTC.

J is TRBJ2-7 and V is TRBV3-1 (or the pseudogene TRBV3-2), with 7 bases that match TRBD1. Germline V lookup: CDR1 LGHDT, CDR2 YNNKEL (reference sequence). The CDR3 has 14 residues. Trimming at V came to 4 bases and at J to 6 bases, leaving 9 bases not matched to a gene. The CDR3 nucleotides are TGTGCCAGCAGCCGGACAGGCCGGGGCTCCGAGCAGTACTTC. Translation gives CASSRTGRGSEQYF.

CDR3 loop: CASSRRTGGYQPQHF. The CDR3 DNA follows: TGTGCCAGCAGCAGGAGGACAGGGGGCTATCAGCCCCAGCATTTT. The V gene is TRBV2, the J gene TRBJ1-5, with 11 bases fitting TRBD1. The V gene end was trimmed by 6 bases and the J gene end by 5 bases; junction bases not matched to a gene: 6. The CDR3 has 15 amino acids. Germline CDR1 SNHLY, CDR2 FYNNEI. The full variable domain, rest sourced from reference TRBV2 and TRBJ1-5, is EPEVTQTPSHQVTQMGQEVILRCVPISNHLYFYWYRQILGQKVEFLVSFYNNEISEKSEIFDDQFSVERPDGSNFTLKIRSTKLEDSAMYFCASSRRTGGYQPQHFGDGTRLSIL.

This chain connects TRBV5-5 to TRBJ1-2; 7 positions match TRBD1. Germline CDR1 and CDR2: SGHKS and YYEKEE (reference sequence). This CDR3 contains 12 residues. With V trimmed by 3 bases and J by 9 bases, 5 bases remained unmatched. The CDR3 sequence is CASSSGTARYTF. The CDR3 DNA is TGTGCCAGCAGCTCGGGGACAGCACGCTACACCTTC.

The CDR3 bases are TGTGCCATCAGTGATCCCACCCGGGACAGGGGTCAGCCCCAGCATTTT. It is translated as CAISDPTRDRGQPQHF. The gene calls are TRBV10-3 and TRBJ1-5; TRBD1 agrees at 10 bases. This CDR3 region has 16 residues. The V and J ends lost 3 bases and 6 bases, in that order; junction bases with no gene match: 8. Germline V CDR1 and CDR2: ENHRY, SYGVKD.